A single count supports the clone carrying this T cell receptor beta chain. Its target is not known. The data derive from a study of T cell responses to AZD1222 COVID-19 vaccine. Repertoires were generated with immunoSEQ multiplex PCR, while TCRdb's copy carries only in-frame clones and drops some. The repertoire holds around 70,000 clones, with about 88% as singletons. The V gene's germline CDR1 is SGDLS and CDR2 YYNGEE. This CDR3 has 14 residues. The V end lost 4 bases, the J end lost 2 bases, and 10 bases lay between the germline ends. Study-wide points: Nearly half of spike-specific TCRs reportedly go after variant regions that carry no mutations. Seropositive AZD1222 recipients at baseline numbered only 5 or 6.

The TCR was taken from an adult in good health. The rearrangement joins TRBV9 to TRBJ1-3, with D tentatively TRBD1 (6 bases). This sample comprised peripheral blood, obtained on day 0 of AZD1222 vaccination. The CDR3 DNA follows: TGTGCCAGCAGCCCCTCAGGGGCTGGAAACACCATATATTTT. Translated: CASSPSGAGNTIYF.